These 16 T cell receptor beta chains share one sample of origin, sequenced in a study of CD8 T cells in Susac syndrome. Roughly 0.45 to 1 ug RNA was reverse transcribed with random hexamers. TCRdb independently ran MiXCR on the immunoSEQ multiplex PCR reads; one entry per CDR3 protein. There are about 130,000 distinct CDR3 sequences in the sample; over 90% occur only once, and roughly 0.11% lies in the top ten. The sample taken for sequencing was CD4+ T cells from PBMCs. The receptors come from a human donor in good health.

J is TRBJ2-5 and V is TRBV6-4; 8 bases fit TRBD1. Germline CDR1 reads MRHNA; CDR2 reads SNTAGT. The CDR3 extends over 14 amino acids. J gave up 9 bases and V 2 bases, and 8 bases lay outside the gene matches. As DNA, the CDR3 is TGTGCCAGCAGTGACAAAACGACAGGGGAAGCCCAGTACTTC. It is translated as CASSDKTTGEAQYF.

V gene TRBV5-1 combines with J gene TRBJ2-1, with D maybe TRBD2 (6 bases). There are 15 residues in the CDR3. Germline V CDR1 and CDR2: SGHRS, YFSETQ. V was trimmed by 4 bases and J by 6 bases, leaving 17 bases between them. CDR3 protein: CASSTGLEVGNEQFF. The CDR3 region has the DNA TGCGCCAGCAGCACGGGACTGGAGGTTGGCAATGAGCAGTTCTTC. Complete variable domain (other parts from reference TRBV5-1 and TRBJ2-1): KAGVTQTPRYLIKTRGQQVTLSCSPISGHRSVSWYQQTPGQGLQFLFEYFSETQRNKGNFPGRFSGRQFSNSRSEMNVSTLELGDSALYLCASSTGLEVGNEQFFGPGTRLTVL.

The rearrangement joins TRBV29-1 to TRBJ2-3; 7 bases map to TRBD2. This CDR3 contains 13 residues. The germline V gene encodes CDR1 SQVTM and CDR2 ANQGSEA. The V and J ends lost 3 bases and 3 bases, in that order; junction bases with no gene match: 3. CDR3 DNA: TGCAGCGTTGATGGGAGGGCAACAGATACGCAGTATTTT. Its translation: CSVDGRATDTQYF.

The J gene is TRBJ1-5, the V gene TRBV30, with D perhaps TRBD1 (5 bases). CDR1 and CDR2 from the germline V gene are GTSNPN and SVGIG (reference sequence). The CDR3 sequence is 13 residues long. V lost 2 bases to trimming and J lost 4 bases, with 9 bases between them. The CDR3 region has the DNA TGTGCCTGGAGTCCCAAGGGGAATCAGCCCCAGCATTTT. Residues: CAWSPKGNQPQHF. Filled out from reference TRBV30 and TRBJ1-5, the complete variable domain reads SQTIHQWPATLVQPVGSPLSLECTVEGTSNPNLYWYRQAAGRGLQLLFYSVGIGQISSEVPQNLSASRPQDRQFILSSKKLLLSDSGFYLCAWSPKGNQPQHFGDGTRLSIL.

J is TRBJ2-7 and V is TRBV7-9; 11 nucleotides agree with TRBD1. The CDR3 totals 17 residues. In germline, CDR1 is SEHNR, CDR2 FQNEAQ (reference sequence). Germline trimming cut 3 bases from V and 2 bases from J; bases unmatched to any gene: 9. CDR3 sequence (DNA): TGTGCCAGCAGCTTCGCCGGGACAGGGGGGCGAACCTACGAGCAGTACTTC. Protein: CASSFAGTGGRTYEQYF. The entire variable domain, with the rest obtained from reference TRBV7-9 and TRBJ2-7, is as follows: DTGVSQNPRHKITKRGQNVTFRCDPISEHNRLYWYRQTLGQGPEFLTYFQNEAQLEKSRLLSDRFSAERPKGSFSTLEIQRTEQGDSAMYLCASSFAGTGGRTYEQYFGPGTRLTVT.

The V gene is TRBV20-1, the J gene TRBJ1-1, with D unresolved. The CDR3 consists of 14 residues. CDR1 and CDR2 (germline): DFQATT, SNEGSKA (reference sequence). V lost 5 bases and J 4 bases, leaving 17 bases between the germline ends. CDR3 in amino acids: CSALRDWRSTEAFF. CDR3 DNA sequence: TGCAGTGCTTTGAGGGATTGGAGGAGCACTGAAGCTTTCTTT.

The chain has TRBV19 and TRBJ1-5, with a weak D call TRBD1 (5 bases). The germline V gene encodes CDR1 LNHDA and CDR2 SQIVND (reference sequence). The CDR3 contains 15 residues. V lost 6 bases and J 0 bases, leaving 12 bases between the germline ends. The CDR3 reads CASSTVRDSNQPQHF. DNA for the CDR3: TGTGCCAGTAGCACCGTCAGGGATAGCAATCAGCCCCAGCATTTT. The full variable domain, in which reference TRBV19 and TRBJ1-5 provide the parts outside the CDR3, is DGGITQSPKYLFRKEGQNVTLSCEQNLNHDAMYWYRQDPGQGLRLIYYSQIVNDFQKGDIAEGYSVSREKKESFPLTVTSAQKNPTAFYLCASSTVRDSNQPQHFGDGTRLSIL.

The gene calls are TRBV3-1 and TRBJ2-7; TRBD1 matches 8 bases. Germline CDR1 is LGHDT and CDR2 is YNNKEL (reference sequence). This CDR3 has 15 residues. Trimming cost V 1 base and J 6 bases; bases outside gene matches: 8. In DNA, the CDR3 is TGTGCCAGCAGCCAAGTCGACAGGGGACTGGCCGAGCAGTACTTC. This translates into CASSQVDRGLAEQYF.

V and J are TRBV15 and TRBJ2-7, with TRBD2 identical over 9 bases. Germline values: CDR1 LNHNV, CDR2 YYDKDF (reference sequence). CDR3 length: 13 residues. With 3 bases clipped from V and 4 bases from J, the junction kept 1 base outside the gene matches. CDR3 residues: CATSRTSGYEQYF. For the CDR3, the DNA is TGTGCCACCAGCAGGACTAGCGGTTACGAGCAGTACTTC.

This chain connects TRBV27 to TRBJ2-2; D remains unclear. The CDR3 is 15 residues long. The V and J ends lost 8 bases and 4 bases respectively, with 17 bases between them. Germline V CDR1 and CDR2: MNHEY, SMNVEV (reference sequence). The CDR3 region has the DNA TGTGCCAGCGCGGCACTGTCCCTAGGCACCGGGGAGCTGTTTTTT. It codes for CASAALSLGTGELFF.

The chain links TRBV9 to TRBJ2-3, with TRBD2 identical over 12 bases. The germline V gene has CDR1 SGDLS and CDR2 YYNGEE. The junction had 5 bases not matched to a gene; V was cut back by 3 bases and J by 6 bases. The CDR3 runs 15 residues. CDR3 DNA sequence: TGTGCCAGCAGCGCTAGCGGGAGGGCCCTCGATACGCAGTATTTT. Its protein product is CASSASGRALDTQYF.

The rearrangement joins TRBV6-1 to TRBJ2-5, with D possibly being TRBD2 (6 bases). Germline V lookup: CDR1 MNHNS, CDR2 SASEGT. The CDR3 covers 15 residues. The germline V and J ends were trimmed by 8 bases and 0 bases, with 16 bases remaining between them. This CDR3 is CASLSVRGDQETQYF. CDR3 DNA sequence: TGTGCCAGCCTTTCAGTCCGCGGGGACCAAGAGACCCAGTACTTC.

V gene TRBV7-9 combines with J gene TRBJ2-3, with D perhaps matching TRBD2 (6 bases). The CDR3 runs 15 residues. Looked up from germline, CDR1 is SEHNR and CDR2 is FQNEAQ (reference sequence). Trimming pared 1 base from V and 0 bases from J, leaving 8 bases between. CDR3: CASSLGSGSTDTQYF. The CDR3 bases are TGTGCCAGCAGCTTAGGTAGCGGCAGCACAGATACGCAGTATTTT.

The CDR3 bases are TGTGCCAGCATGGAGAGCGGGCGTCCGGGGGATGAGCAGTTCTTC. This translates into CASMESGRPGDEQFF. This rearrangement joins TRBV6-2 or TRBV6-3 to TRBJ2-1; D perhaps matches TRBD2 (6 bases). Trimming stripped 7 bases from V and 8 bases from J, with 21 bases between. Germline V CDR1 and CDR2: MNHEY, SVGEGT. CDR3 length equals 15 residues.

The genes are TRBV29-1 and TRBJ2-2; D call uncertain. CDR3 length: 13 residues. Per germline, CDR1 SQVTM and CDR2 ANQGSEA. Trimming cost V 6 bases and J 5 bases, with 13 bases left between them. The CDR3 here is CSVRSSSTGELFF. Here the CDR3 DNA reads TGCAGCGTGAGGAGTAGTTCGACCGGGGAGCTGTTTTTT.

V and J are TRBV29-1 and TRBJ1-2; TRBD1 aligns across 7 bases. Germline CDR1 SQVTM, CDR2 ANQGSEA. This CDR3 has 14 amino acids. Losses at the gene ends were 2 bases for V and 3 bases for J; bases not matched to a gene: 6. CDR3 nucleotides: TGCAGCGTTGAATCGAGGGGGCAGCACTATGGCTACACCTTC. It encodes CSVESRGQHYGYTF.